This T cell receptor (beta chain) is from a study of CD8 T cells in ankylosing spondylitis. Findings and limits, study-wide: A TCR beta motif made of about 8 highly homologous variants seemed typical of ankylosing spondylitis blood. Significantly higher representation of disease-linked clones was reported for matched ankylosing spondylitis synovial fluid. In synovial fluid and blood from reactive arthritis, some motif variants were previously reported.

As to this clonotype: Its antigen remains unknown.

Germline values: CDR1 MNHNS, CDR2 SASEGT. Trimming removed 7 bases at V and 1 base at J, with 14 bases between. This CDR3 contains 16 residues. Quantitative 5'-RACE was performed with molecular barcodes, and it yielded the TCR beta libraries. TCRdb reprocessed the 5' RACE reads via MiXCR and lists one record per CDR3 protein. The sample shows 300,000 to 350,000 distinct CDR3 sequences, less than 25% of them seen only once. The material sequenced was blood, either unsorted or a sorted T cell fraction (not recorded which). The clonotype originates from a female donor with ankylosing spondylitis or in good health (not recorded which). This rearrangement joins TRBV6-1 to TRBJ2-6; TRBD1 might be the D (6 bases). The CDR3 region is CASNPRTESGANVLTF. The DNA of the CDR3 is TGTGCCAGCAATCCCCGGACAGAATCTGGGGCCAACGTCCTGACTTTC.